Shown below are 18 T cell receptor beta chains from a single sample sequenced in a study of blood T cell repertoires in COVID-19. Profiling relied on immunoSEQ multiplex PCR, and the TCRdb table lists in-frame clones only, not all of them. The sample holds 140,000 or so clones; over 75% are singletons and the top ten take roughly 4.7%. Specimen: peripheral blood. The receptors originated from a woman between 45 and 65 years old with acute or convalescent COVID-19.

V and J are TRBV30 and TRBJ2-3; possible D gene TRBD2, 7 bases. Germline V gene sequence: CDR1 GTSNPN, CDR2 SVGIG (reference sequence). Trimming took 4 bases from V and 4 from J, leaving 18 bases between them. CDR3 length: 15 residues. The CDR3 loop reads CAWMRRGAGADTQYF. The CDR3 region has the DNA TGTGCCTGGATGCGACGGGGGGCCGGCGCAGATACGCAGTATTTT.

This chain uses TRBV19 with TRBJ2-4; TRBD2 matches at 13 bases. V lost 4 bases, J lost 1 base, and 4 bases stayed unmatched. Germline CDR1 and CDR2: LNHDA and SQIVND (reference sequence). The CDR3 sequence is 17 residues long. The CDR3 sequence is CASSTLAGGHAKNIQYF. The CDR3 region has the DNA TGTGCCAGTAGTACACTAGCGGGGGGGCATGCCAAAAACATTCAGTACTTC. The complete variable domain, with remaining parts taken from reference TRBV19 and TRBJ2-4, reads DGGITQSPKYLFRKEGQNVTLSCEQNLNHDAMYWYRQDPGQGLRLIYYSQIVNDFQKGDIAEGYSVSREKKESFPLTVTSAQKNPTAFYLCASSTLAGGHAKNIQYFGAGTRLSVL.

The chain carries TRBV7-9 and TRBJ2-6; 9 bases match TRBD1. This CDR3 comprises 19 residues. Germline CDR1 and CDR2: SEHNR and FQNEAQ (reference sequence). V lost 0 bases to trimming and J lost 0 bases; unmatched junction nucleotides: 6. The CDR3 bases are TGTGCCAGCAGCTTAGCCTTGGGGACAGGGACCTCTGGGGCCAACGTCCTGACTTTC. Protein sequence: CASSLALGTGTSGANVLTF.

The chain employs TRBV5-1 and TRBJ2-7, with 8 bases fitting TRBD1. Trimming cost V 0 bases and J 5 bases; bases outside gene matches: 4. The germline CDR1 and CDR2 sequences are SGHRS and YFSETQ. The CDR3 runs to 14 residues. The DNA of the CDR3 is TGCGCCAGCAGCTTGGGTTTGACAGGGGACGAGCAGTACTTC. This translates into CASSLGLTGDEQYF.

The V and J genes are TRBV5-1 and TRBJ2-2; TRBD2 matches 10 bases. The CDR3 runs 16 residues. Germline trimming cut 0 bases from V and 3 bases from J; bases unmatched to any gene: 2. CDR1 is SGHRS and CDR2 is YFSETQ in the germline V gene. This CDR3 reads CASSLGTSGYTGELFF. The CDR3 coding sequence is TGCGCCAGCAGCTTGGGGACTAGCGGATACACCGGGGAGCTGTTTTTT. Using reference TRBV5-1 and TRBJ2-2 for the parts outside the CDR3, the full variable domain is KAGVTQTPRYLIKTRGQQVTLSCSPISGHRSVSWYQQTPGQGLQFLFEYFSETQRNKGNFPGRFSGRQFSNSRSEMNVSTLELGDSALYLCASSLGTSGYTGELFFGEGSRLTVL.

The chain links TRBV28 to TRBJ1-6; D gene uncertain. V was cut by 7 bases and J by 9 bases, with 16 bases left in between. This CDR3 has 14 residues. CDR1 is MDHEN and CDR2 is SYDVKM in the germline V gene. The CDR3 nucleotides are TGTGCCAGCACCCAGGCTACTCCCGGTTCACCCCTCCACTTT. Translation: CASTQATPGSPLHF.

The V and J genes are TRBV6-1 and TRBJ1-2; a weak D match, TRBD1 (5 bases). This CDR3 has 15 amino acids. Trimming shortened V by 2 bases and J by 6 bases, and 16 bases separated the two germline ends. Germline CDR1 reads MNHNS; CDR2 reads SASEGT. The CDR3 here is CASSERAGPNDGYTF. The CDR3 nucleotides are TGTGCCAGCAGTGAAAGGGCAGGGCCCAATGATGGCTACACCTTC.

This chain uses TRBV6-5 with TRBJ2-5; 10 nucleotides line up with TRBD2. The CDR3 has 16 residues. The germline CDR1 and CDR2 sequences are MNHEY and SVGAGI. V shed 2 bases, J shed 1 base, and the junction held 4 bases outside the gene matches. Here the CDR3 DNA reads TGTGCCAGCAGTTACGGGGTAGCGGGGGGCCAAGAGACCCAGTACTTC. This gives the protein CASSYGVAGGQETQYF.

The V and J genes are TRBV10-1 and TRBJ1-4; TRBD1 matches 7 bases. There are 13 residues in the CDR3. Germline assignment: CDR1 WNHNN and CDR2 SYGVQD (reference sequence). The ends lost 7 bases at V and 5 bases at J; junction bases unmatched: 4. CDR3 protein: CASTGTVNEKLFF. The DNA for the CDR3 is TGCGCCAGCACCGGGACAGTGAATGAAAAACTGTTTTTT.

DNA of the CDR3: TGTGCCAGCAGTTTTGGGCTAGCGGGGGGTTGGACCCAGTACTTC. This codes for CASSFGLAGGWTQYF. The chain couples TRBV27 to TRBJ2-5, with 11 bases that match TRBD2. Germline-derived CDR1 and CDR2 are MNHEY and SMNVEV (reference sequence). This CDR3 is 15 amino acids long. V shed 3 bases and J 7 bases; nucleotides not matched to a gene: 7.

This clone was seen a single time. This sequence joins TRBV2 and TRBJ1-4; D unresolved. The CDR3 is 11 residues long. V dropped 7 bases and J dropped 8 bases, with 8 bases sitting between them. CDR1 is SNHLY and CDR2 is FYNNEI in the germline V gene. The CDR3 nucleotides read TGTGCCAGCAAGGAGGCAGAAAAACTGTTTTTT. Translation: CASKEAEKLFF.

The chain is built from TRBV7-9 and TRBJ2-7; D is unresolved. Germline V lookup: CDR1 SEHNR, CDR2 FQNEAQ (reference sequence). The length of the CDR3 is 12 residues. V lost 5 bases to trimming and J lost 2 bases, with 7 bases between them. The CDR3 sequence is CASSLTAYEQYF. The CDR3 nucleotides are TGTGCCAGCAGCCTTACAGCCTACGAGCAGTACTTC.

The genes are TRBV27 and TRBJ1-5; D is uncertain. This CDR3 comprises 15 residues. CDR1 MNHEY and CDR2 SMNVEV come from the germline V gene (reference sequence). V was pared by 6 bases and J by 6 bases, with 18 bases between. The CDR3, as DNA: TGTGCCAGCAGGGCGGGATTTATGACCGGTCAGCCCCAGCATTTT. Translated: CASRAGFMTGQPQHF.

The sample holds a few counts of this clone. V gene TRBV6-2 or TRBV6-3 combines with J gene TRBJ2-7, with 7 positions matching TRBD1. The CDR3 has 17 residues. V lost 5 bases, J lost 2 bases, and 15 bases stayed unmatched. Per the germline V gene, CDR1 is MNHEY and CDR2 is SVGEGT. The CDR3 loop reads CASSTDRIIRPTYEQYF. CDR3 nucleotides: TGTGCCAGCAGTACGGACAGGATTATACGTCCAACCTACGAGCAGTACTTC.

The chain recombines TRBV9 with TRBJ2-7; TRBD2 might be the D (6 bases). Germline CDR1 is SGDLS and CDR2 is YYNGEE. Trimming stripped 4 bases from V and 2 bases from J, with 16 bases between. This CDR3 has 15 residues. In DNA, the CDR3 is TGTGCCAGCAGCTTGCGGGACGCCCCTGCCTACGAGCAGTACTTC. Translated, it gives CASSLRDAPAYEQYF. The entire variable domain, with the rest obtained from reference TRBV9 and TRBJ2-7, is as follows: DSGVTQTPKHLITATGQRVTLRCSPRSGDLSVYWYQQSLDQGLQFLIQYYNGEERAKGNILERFSAQQFPDLHSELNLSSLELGDSALYFCASSLRDAPAYEQYFGPGTRLTVT.

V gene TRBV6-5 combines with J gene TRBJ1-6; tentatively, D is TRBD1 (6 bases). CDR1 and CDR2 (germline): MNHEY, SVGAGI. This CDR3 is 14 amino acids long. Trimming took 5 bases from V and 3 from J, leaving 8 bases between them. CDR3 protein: CASSRTVYNSPLHF. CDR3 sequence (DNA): TGTGCCAGCAGTCGGACAGTCTATAATTCACCCCTCCACTTT.

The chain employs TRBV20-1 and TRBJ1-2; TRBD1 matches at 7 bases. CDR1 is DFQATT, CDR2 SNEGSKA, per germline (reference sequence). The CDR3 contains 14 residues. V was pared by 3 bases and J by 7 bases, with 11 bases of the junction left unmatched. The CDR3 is CSASTGQAEGGYTF. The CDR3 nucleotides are TGCAGTGCTAGTACCGGACAGGCGGAAGGTGGCTACACCTTC.

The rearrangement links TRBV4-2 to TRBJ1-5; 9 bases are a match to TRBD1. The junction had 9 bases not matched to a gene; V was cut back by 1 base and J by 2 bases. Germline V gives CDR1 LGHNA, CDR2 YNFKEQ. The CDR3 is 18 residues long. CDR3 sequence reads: CASSQADRGGLRNQPQHF. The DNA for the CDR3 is TGTGCCAGCAGCCAAGCGGACAGGGGAGGGTTGCGCAATCAGCCCCAGCATTTT.